This TCR beta chain was profiled in a study of blood T cell repertoires in COVID-19. Across the whole study: The study drew acute and convalescent COVID-19 samples from the United States, Italy and Spain. Nucleic acid was either cDNA or gDNA, and it came from T cells, B-cell-depleted T cells, or PBMCs.

Per the original data handling: Reference gene primer amplification gave nucleated cell count estimates. TCRdb's copy holds only in-frame clones and misses some; the assay was immunoSEQ multiplex PCR. From that table come the V and J calls and clone size; the DNA was used to work out D and trimming. The repertoire holds about 160,000 clones, roughly 88% seen once, with under 3.5% in the top ten. CDR3 length: 14 residues. V was clipped by 4 bases and J by 0 bases; unmatched bases: 1. Germline CDR1 is SGHAT and CDR2 is FQNNGV. Sequences were obtained from peripheral blood. The chain uses TRBV11-2 and TRBJ2-3, with 7 bases matching TRBD1. This clonotype was obtained from a woman aged 55-75 years with acute or convalescent COVID-19. The CDR3, as DNA: TGTGCCAGCAGCTCGGGACAGAGCACAGATACGCAGTATTTT. Translation: CASSSGQSTDTQYF.